This TCR beta chain was obtained from a study of graft-versus-host responses after intestinal transplantation. Study details: Transplants were multivisceral, liver-intestinal, or isolated intestinal. The whole recipient group had anti-thymocyte globulin induction followed by tacrolimus and steroids for around 3 years.

This CDR3 has 16 amino acids. Trimming shortened V by 2 bases and J by 5 bases, and 17 bases separated the two germline ends. The germline CDR1 and CDR2 sequences are MNHNY and SVGAGI (reference sequence). TCRdb's copy holds only in-frame clones and misses some; the assay was immunoSEQ multiplex PCR. In the table there are roughly 62,000 clones, about 93% of which are singletons. The study, taken as a whole, reports: Patients who carried graft-donor T cell macrochimerism also had high graft-versus-host to host-versus-graft clonal ratios in their allografts. GvH clonotypes were identified within recipient marrow, with a subset emerging first in ileum or blood.

Turning to this clone: The antigen is undetermined.

The TCR sequence derives from a human patient who received an intestinal transplant, so some T cells may come from the graft donor. The genes are TRBV6-6 and TRBJ2-3; either TRBD1 or TRBD2 may supply D (5 bases each). Sequenced here: PBMCs, sampled around 120 days after intestinal transplantation. The CDR3 DNA reads TGTGCCAGCAGTTACAGGGCATCCCCTGGGGGAGATACGCAGTATTTT. Translated: CASSYRASPGGDTQYF.